This T cell receptor (beta chain) originates from a study of cytomegalovirus exposure and HLA in healthy donors. Findings of the study overall: A likely sequencing artifact accounted for one observed cluster of highly shared sequence variants. Many donors shared some public TCRs, even though most TCR sequences were rare. Sequencing depth roughly uniform across donors was assumed in presence/absence analyses. Most of the TCR beta V segments (in an earlier analysis) were productive either about 87% or about 30% of the time.

It was with 60 Vbeta and 13 Jbeta primers that the PCR ran. Only in-frame clones appear in the TCRdb table, and some are missing; sequencing was by immunoSEQ multiplex PCR. Here the sample spans some 160,000 clones, around 79% being singletons. Comments on this clone: Its antigen is unidentified.

The germline CDR1 and CDR2 sequences are MDHEN and SYDVKM. The CDR3 runs to 14 residues. Trimming cost V 5 bases and J 10 bases; bases outside gene matches: 10. The clonotype originates from a middle-aged woman in good health and CMV-seronegative. The J gene is TRBJ1-3, the V gene TRBV28; 8 nucleotides match TRBD1. The material sequenced was PBMCs. The DNA of the CDR3 is TGTGCCAGCAGTCCTGGACAGGGTCTAGGTACCATATATTTT. This translates into CASSPGQGLGTIYF.